These T cell receptor beta chains were read from a single sample in a study of blood T cell repertoires in COVID-19. The table came from immunoSEQ multiplex PCR; TCRdb's copy has only in-frame clones and leaves some out. The table includes around 190,000 clones, approximately 84% detected once. Sequencing was done on a sample of peripheral blood. The source is a woman of 80 years or more with acute or convalescent COVID-19. CDR3s include the opening cysteine and the closing phenylalanine or tryptophan. Each record gives: clone size, J gene, V gene, D gene, CDR3 protein, CDR3 DNA. A D gene is named only where the DNA matches it firmly. Not all rows give a size; the values are once, few, many and, for expanded clones, a class.

clone_size: .; j_call: TRBJ2-1; v_call: TRBV10-3; d_call: .; cdr3_aa: CAISGQQYNEQFF; cdr3_nt: TGTGCCATCAGTGGACAACAATACAATGAGCAGTTCTTC
clone_size: .; j_call: TRBJ1-2; v_call: TRBV7-2; d_call: .; cdr3_aa: CASSLRERDGYTF; cdr3_nt: TGTGCCAGCAGCTTGAGGGAAAGGGATGGCTACACCTTC
clone_size: .; j_call: TRBJ2-7; v_call: TRBV20-1; d_call: .; cdr3_aa: CSARGDKQYF; cdr3_nt: TGCAGTGCTAGGGGGGACAAGCAGTACTTC
clone_size: .; j_call: TRBJ2-1; v_call: TRBV5-1; d_call: TRBD1; cdr3_aa: CASSSTGGANEQFF; cdr3_nt: TGCGCCAGCAGCTCGACAGGGGGCGCGAACGAGCAGTTCTTC
clone_size: .; j_call: TRBJ2-3; v_call: TRBV5-1; d_call: TRBD1; cdr3_aa: CASSISGTGTSTDTQYF; cdr3_nt: TGCGCCAGCAGCATCTCCGGGACAGGGACTAGCACAGATACGCAGTATTTT
clone_size: .; j_call: TRBJ1-3; v_call: TRBV28; d_call: .; cdr3_aa: CASSRPWGHSGNTIYF; cdr3_nt: TGTGCCAGCAGTCGTCCTTGGGGACACTCTGGAAACACCATATATTTT
clone_size: .; j_call: TRBJ1-1; v_call: TRBV29-1; d_call: .; cdr3_aa: CSAAGGPAFF; cdr3_nt: TGCAGCGCCGCGGGGGGCCCGGCTTTCTTT
clone_size: .; j_call: TRBJ1-2; v_call: TRBV5-1; d_call: TRBD1; cdr3_aa: CASSPIDRDSLLYGYTF; cdr3_nt: TGCGCCAGCAGCCCCATAGACCGGGACAGCCTCTTGTATGGCTACACCTTC
clone_size: .; j_call: TRBJ1-1; v_call: TRBV19; d_call: TRBD1; cdr3_aa: CASSIIGRGSTEAFF; cdr3_nt: TGTGCCAGTAGTATTATCGGCAGGGGGAGCACTGAAGCTTTCTTT
clone_size: .; j_call: TRBJ1-1; v_call: TRBV7-6; d_call: .; cdr3_aa: CASSVYTEAFF; cdr3_nt: TGTGCCAGCAGCGTCTACACTGAAGCTTTCTTT
clone_size: .; j_call: TRBJ2-2; v_call: TRBV21-1; d_call: .; cdr3_aa: CASSKGPGQRQTRTNTGELFF; cdr3_nt: TGTGCCAGCAGCAAAGGGCCGGGACAGAGGCAAACCCGAACGAACACCGGGGAGCTGTTTTTT
clone_size: .; j_call: TRBJ1-6; v_call: TRBV9; d_call: .; cdr3_aa: CASSVYPGGSPLHF; cdr3_nt: TGTGCCAGCAGCGTATACCCAGGTGGGTCACCCCTCCACTTT
clone_size: .; j_call: TRBJ1-3; v_call: TRBV6-6; d_call: TRBD1; cdr3_aa: CASSGTVSGNTIYF; cdr3_nt: TGTGCCAGCAGTGGGACAGTCTCTGGAAACACCATATATTTT
clone_size: few; j_call: TRBJ1-6; v_call: TRBV4-2; d_call: TRBD1; cdr3_aa: CASSQAGGSSSPLHF; cdr3_nt: TGTGCCAGCAGCCAAGCAGGGGGCAGTTCTTCACCCCTCCACTTT
clone_size: .; j_call: TRBJ2-6; v_call: TRBV7-9; d_call: .; cdr3_aa: CASSLVAGSGANVLTF; cdr3_nt: TGTGCCAGCAGCTTAGTTGCCGGGTCCGGGGCCAACGTCCTGACTTTC
clone_size: .; j_call: TRBJ1-1; v_call: TRBV5-1; d_call: TRBD1; cdr3_aa: CASSLEGARNTEAFF; cdr3_nt: TGCGCCAGCAGCTTGGAGGGGGCACGAAACACTGAAGCTTTCTTT
clone_size: .; j_call: TRBJ1-2; v_call: TRBV5-1; d_call: TRBD1; cdr3_aa: CASSWGTANYGYTF; cdr3_nt: TGCGCCAGCAGCTGGGGGACAGCCAACTATGGCTACACCTTC
clone_size: .; j_call: TRBJ1-1; v_call: TRBV5-4; d_call: .; cdr3_aa: CASSLITGVGAFF; cdr3_nt: TGTGCCAGCAGCTTAATTACGGGAGTTGGGGCTTTCTTT
clone_size: once; j_call: TRBJ2-5; v_call: TRBV24-1; d_call: .; cdr3_aa: CATSGSWQETQYF; cdr3_nt: TGTGCCACCAGCGGGAGCTGGCAAGAGACCCAGTACTTC
clone_size: .; j_call: TRBJ2-5; v_call: TRBV27; d_call: TRBD1; cdr3_aa: CASSTTGARETQYF; cdr3_nt: TGTGCCAGCAGTACTACAGGGGCGCGGGAGACCCAGTACTTC
clone_size: .; j_call: TRBJ2-5; v_call: TRBV10-3; d_call: .; cdr3_aa: CAISENIETQYF; cdr3_nt: TGTGCCATCAGTGAGAACATAGAGACCCAGTACTTC
clone_size: .; j_call: TRBJ2-7; v_call: TRBV12-3/TRBV12-4; d_call: .; cdr3_aa: CASSLGLRHEQYF; cdr3_nt: TGTGCCAGCAGTTTAGGGCTGAGGCACGAGCAGTACTTC
clone_size: .; j_call: TRBJ1-4; v_call: TRBV7-2; d_call: .; cdr3_aa: CASRFGQSNEKLFF; cdr3_nt: TGTGCCAGCAGGTTTGGACAGTCTAATGAAAAACTGTTTTTT
clone_size: .; j_call: TRBJ1-2; v_call: TRBV7-3; d_call: TRBD1; cdr3_aa: CASSYGTGHPAPYGYTF; cdr3_nt: TGTGCCAGCAGCTATGGGACAGGTCATCCCGCCCCCTATGGCTACACCTTC